This T cell receptor (beta chain) was documented in a study of T cells after yellow fever vaccination. As for the study in general: With SMART-Seq v4 Ultra Low Input, the fractions containing low cell numbers were prepared.

Remarks on this clonotype: What it binds is unknown.

Findings and caveats of the study: Repertoires sorted by FACS could include abundant clonotypes that are contaminants from the bulk population. Clones that expanded after primary vaccination mostly reappeared after the booster (less than 98% CD4, about 91% CD8).

TCRdb reanalysed the 5' RACE reads using MiXCR and keeps one entry per CDR3 protein. The data contain more than 300,000 distinct CDR3 sequences, about 10% of them singletons. The source was CD4+ T cells sorted from PBMCs, collected 45 days after the yellow fever booster vaccination. The sequence derives from a young man who received the YFV17D yellow fever vaccine.

The chain's CDR3 is CASSPGQGPSYEQYV. As DNA, the CDR3 is TGCGCCAGCAGCCCCGGACAGGGACCCTCCTACGAGCAGTACGTC. This chain connects TRBV4-1 to TRBJ2-7; 8 nucleotides line up with TRBD1. The CDR3 consists of 15 residues. Germline CDR1 reads MGHRA; CDR2 reads YSYEKL. With 4 bases clipped from V and 0 bases from J, the junction kept 5 bases outside the gene matches.